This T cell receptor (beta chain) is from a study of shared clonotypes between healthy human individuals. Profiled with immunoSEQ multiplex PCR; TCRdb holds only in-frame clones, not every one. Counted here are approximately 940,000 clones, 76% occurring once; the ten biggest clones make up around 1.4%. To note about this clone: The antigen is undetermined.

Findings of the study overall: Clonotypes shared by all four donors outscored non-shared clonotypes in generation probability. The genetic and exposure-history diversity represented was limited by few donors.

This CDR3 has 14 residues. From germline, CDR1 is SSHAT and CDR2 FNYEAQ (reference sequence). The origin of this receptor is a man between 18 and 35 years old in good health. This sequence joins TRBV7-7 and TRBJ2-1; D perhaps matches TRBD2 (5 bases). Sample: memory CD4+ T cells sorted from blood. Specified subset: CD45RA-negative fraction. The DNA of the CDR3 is TGTGCTAGTCAGCGGTCTACCTCCTACAATGAGCAGTTCTTC. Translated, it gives CASQRSTSYNEQFF.